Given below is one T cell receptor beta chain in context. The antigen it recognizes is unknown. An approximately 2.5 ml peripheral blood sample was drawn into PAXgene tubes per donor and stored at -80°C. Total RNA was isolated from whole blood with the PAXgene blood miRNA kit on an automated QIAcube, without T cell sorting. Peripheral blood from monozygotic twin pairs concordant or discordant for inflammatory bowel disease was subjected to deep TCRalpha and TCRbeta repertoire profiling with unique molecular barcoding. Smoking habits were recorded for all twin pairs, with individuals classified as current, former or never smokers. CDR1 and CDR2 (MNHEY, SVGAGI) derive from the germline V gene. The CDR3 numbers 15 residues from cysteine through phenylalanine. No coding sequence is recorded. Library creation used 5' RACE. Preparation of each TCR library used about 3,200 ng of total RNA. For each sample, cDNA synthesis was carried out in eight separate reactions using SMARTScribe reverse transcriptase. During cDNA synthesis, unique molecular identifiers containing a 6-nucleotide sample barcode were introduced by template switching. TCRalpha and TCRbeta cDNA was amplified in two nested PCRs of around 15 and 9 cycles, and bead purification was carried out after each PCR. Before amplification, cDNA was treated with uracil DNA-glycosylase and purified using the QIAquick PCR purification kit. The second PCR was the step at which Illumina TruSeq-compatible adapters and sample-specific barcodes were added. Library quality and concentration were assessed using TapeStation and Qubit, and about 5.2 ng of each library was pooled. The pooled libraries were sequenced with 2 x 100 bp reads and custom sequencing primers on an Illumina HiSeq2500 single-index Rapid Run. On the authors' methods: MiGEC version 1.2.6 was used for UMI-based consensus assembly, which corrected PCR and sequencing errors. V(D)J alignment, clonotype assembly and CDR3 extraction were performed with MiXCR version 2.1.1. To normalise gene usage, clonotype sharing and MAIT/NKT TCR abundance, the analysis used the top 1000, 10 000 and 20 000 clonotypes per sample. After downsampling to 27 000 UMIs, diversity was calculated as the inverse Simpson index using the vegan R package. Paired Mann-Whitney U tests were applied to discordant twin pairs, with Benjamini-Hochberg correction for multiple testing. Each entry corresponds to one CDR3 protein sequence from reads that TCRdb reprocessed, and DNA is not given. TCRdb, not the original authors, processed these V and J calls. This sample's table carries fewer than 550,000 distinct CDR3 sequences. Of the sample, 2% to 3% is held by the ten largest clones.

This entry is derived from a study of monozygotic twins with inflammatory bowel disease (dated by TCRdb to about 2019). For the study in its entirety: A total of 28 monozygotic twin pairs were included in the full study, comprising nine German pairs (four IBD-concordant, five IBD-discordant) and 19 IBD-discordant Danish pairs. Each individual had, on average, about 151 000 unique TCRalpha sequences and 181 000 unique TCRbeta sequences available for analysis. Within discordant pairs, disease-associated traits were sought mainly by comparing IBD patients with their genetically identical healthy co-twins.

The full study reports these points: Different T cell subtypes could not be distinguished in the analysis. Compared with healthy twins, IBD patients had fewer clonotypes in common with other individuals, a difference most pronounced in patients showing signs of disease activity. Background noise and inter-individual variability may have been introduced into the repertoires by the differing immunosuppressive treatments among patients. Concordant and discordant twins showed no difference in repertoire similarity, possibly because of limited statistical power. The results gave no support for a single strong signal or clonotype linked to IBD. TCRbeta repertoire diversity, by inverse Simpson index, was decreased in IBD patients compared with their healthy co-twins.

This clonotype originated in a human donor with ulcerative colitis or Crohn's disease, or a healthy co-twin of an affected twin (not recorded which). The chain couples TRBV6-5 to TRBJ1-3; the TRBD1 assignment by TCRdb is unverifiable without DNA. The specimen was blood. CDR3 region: CASSSGTGPGNTIYF.